The rows below give T cell receptor beta chains drawn from one sample of a study of graft-versus-host responses after intestinal transplantation. Using immunoSEQ multiplex PCR, the repertoire was profiled, and TCRdb retains in-frame clones only, with some absent. The sample lists roughly 56,000 clones, 91% occurring once. The sequencing used PBMCs, collected less than 130 days after intestinal transplantation. These receptors originate from a human patient who received an intestinal transplant, so some T cells may come from the graft donor. The CDR3 runs from the conserved cysteine through the conserved F or W. Fields, in order: V gene, J gene, D gene, CDR3 DNA, CDR3 protein. A D gene is named only where the DNA matches it firmly.

TRBV19	TRBJ1-2	NA	TGTGCCAGTTCCCCCGGTATTGCCTATGGCTACACCTTC	CASSPGIAYGYTF
TRBV10-3	TRBJ2-3	TRBD1	TGTGCCATCAGTTTGACAGGGGCCGACACAGATACGCAGTATTTT	CAISLTGADTDTQYF
TRBV2	TRBJ2-1	NA	TGTGCCAGCAGTTTTTACAGGGGAGGACAGTTCTTC	CASSFYRGGQFF
TRBV4-1	TRBJ2-7	NA	TGCGCCAGCAGCCTTTTCGGGGGCCTTAGCTCCTACGAGCAGTACTTC	CASSLFGGLSSYEQYF
TRBV27	TRBJ1-2	NA	TGTGCCAGCAGTTCCTACGGGGAATATGGCTACACCTTC	CASSSYGEYGYTF
TRBV5-8	TRBJ2-3	NA	TGTGCCAGCAGCTTGGAAGCTTTTATTAGCACAGATACGCAGTATTTT	CASSLEAFISTDTQYF
TRBV4-2	TRBJ2-6	NA	TGTGCCAGCAGCCAAGATCGGGCAGGGCGATCTGGGGCCAACGTCCTGACTTTC	CASSQDRAGRSGANVLTF
TRBV28	TRBJ1-2	NA	TGTGCCAGCAGTTCCCCCCTCGGGGCAGACTATGGCTACACCTTC	CASSSPLGADYGYTF
TRBV5-1	TRBJ2-2	NA	TGCGCCAGCAGCCTGTTGGCTCCGAGCACCGGGGAGCTGTTTTTT	CASSLLAPSTGELFF
TRBV7-3	TRBJ2-5	NA	TGTGCCAGCAGCACGAGCGGAACCGAGGGGACCCAGTACTTC	CASSTSGTEGTQYF
TRBV13	TRBJ2-5	TRBD2	TGTGCCAGCAGCCCGGGGGGGCGGGAGACCCAGTACTTC	CASSPGGRETQYF
TRBV18	TRBJ1-5	NA	TGTGCCAGCTCACCACCGGCGCGGGGAGGCAATCAGCCCCAGCATTTT	CASSPPARGGNQPQHF
TRBV2	TRBJ2-2	NA	TGTGCCAGCAGTCGACTAGTCAACACCGGGGAGCTGTTTTTT	CASSRLVNTGELFF
TRBV9	TRBJ1-1	TRBD1	TGTGCCAGCAGCGCCCCACAGGGGGTGGTGAACACTGAAGCTTTCTTT	CASSAPQGVVNTEAFF
TRBV11-2	TRBJ2-7	NA	TGTGCCAGCAGCTTGGGTGGGCGGCGCAGATACGAGCAGTACTTC	CASSLGGRRRYEQYF
TRBV15	TRBJ2-2	NA	TGTGCCACCAGCAGAGATTGGGATACGAACACCGGGGAGCTGTTTTTT	CATSRDWDTNTGELFF
TRBV30	TRBJ1-2	NA	TGTGCCTGGAGTGTTGAGGTTTTGGATGGTCACAGCTATGGCTACACCTTC	CAWSVEVLDGHSYGYTF